This T cell receptor beta chain was sequenced in a study of blood T cell repertoires in COVID-19. Study summary: Acute-phase and convalescent COVID-19 samples originated in the United States, Italy and Spain. PBMCs, B-cell-depleted T cells, or T cells were the source of the cDNA or gDNA that made up the material.

As handled by the study authors: From reference gene primer amplification, estimates of nucleated cell counts were derived. Generated by immunoSEQ multiplex PCR, the TCRdb table keeps only in-frame clones and is missing some. Clonal size and the V and J genes are those of that table, whereas D and trimming came from the DNA. The data hold more than 95,000 clones, with around 84% observed a single time. With 4 bases removed from V and 9 bases from J, the gap between germline ends came to 13 bases. Per germline, CDR1 KGHSH and CDR2 LQKENI. The CDR3 runs to 12 residues. Source material: peripheral blood. The rearrangement joins TRBV18 to TRBJ2-7, with a possible D match to TRBD2 (5 bases). The TCR was taken from a woman aged 55-70 years in a cohort sampled during active or convalescent COVID-19. CDR3 amino acids: CASSRRESRQYF. Written as DNA, the CDR3 is TGTGCCAGCTCACGTCGGGAATCTAGGCAGTACTTC.